Here is one T cell receptor (beta chain) with its context. Its specificity is not known. The germline V and J ends were trimmed by 1 base and 9 bases, with 13 bases remaining between them. CDR3 length equals 14 residues. CDR1 is MGHRA and CDR2 is YSYEKL in the germline V gene. Time point: newly diagnosed GD, antithyroid drugs for less than 3 months. RNA from PBMCs was the source of the TCR library. This sample is drawn from a study of regulatory T cells in long-lasting Graves disease. Study background: Recently diagnosed Graves' patients had received antithyroid drugs for under 3 months. Study-wide points: Persistent disease preferred TRBV28, TRBJ1-2 and TRBJ2-5.

In building TCR beta libraries, iRepertoire HTBI primers were used together with Arm-PCR of CDR3 regions. In TCRdb, the multiplex PCR reads were re-called with MiXCR into one record per CDR3 protein. The sample consists of about 620,000 distinct CDR3 sequences, less than 20% of them appearing once. This sample also appeared in a second study, on T cells in Graves' hyperthyroidism and ophthalmopathy.

The source material was peripheral blood mononuclear cells (PBMCs), sampled at new diagnosis, from a patient treated with antithyroid drugs. J is TRBJ2-1 and V is TRBV4-1, with a possible D match to TRBD2 (6 bases). This receptor was taken from a woman in her twenties or thirties with Graves disease. The CDR3 is CASSQATSFSEQFF. CDR3 nucleotides: TGCGCCAGCAGCCAAGCGACTAGTTTTAGTGAGCAGTTCTTC.